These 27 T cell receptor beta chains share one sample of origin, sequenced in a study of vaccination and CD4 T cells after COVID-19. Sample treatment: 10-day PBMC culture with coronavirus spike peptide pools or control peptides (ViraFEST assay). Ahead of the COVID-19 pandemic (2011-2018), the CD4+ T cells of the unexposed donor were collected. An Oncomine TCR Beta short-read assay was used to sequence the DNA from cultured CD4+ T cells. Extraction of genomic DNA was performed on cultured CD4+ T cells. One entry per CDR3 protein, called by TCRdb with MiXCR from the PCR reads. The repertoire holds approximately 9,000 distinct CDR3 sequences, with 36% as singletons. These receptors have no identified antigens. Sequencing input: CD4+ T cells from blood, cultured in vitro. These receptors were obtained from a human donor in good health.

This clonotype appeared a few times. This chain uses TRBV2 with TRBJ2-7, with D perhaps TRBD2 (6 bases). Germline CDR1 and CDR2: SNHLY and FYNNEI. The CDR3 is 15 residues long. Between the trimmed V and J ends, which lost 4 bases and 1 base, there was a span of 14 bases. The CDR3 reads CASSAGRGRSYEQYF. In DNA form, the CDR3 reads TGTGCCAGCAGTGCAGGCCGGGGGAGATCCTACGAGCAGTACTTC.

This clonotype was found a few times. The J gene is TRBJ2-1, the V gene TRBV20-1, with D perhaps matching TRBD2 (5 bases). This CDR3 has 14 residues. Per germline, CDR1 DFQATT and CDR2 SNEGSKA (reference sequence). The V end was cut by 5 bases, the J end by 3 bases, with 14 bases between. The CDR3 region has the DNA TGCAGTGCTGGACCGAGTGGGAGCTACAATGAGCAGTTCTTC. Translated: CSAGPSGSYNEQFF.

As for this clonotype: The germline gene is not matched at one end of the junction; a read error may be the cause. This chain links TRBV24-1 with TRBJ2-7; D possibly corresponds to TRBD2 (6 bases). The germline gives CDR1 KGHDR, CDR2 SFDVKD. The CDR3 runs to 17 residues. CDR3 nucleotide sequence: TGTGCCACCAGTGGACCGGATCCCCCCGTTCGGAAAGCGGGCGCCCCTTTC. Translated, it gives CATSGPDPPVRKAGAPF.

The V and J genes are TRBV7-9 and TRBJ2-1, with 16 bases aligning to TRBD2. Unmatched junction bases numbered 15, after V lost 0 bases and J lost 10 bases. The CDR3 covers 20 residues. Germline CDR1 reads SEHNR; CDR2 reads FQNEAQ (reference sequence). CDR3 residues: CASSLAGGRGTSGRAGEQFF. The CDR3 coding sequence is TGTGCCAGCAGCTTAGCGGGGGGGAGGGGGACTAGCGGGAGGGCCGGAGAGCAGTTCTTC.

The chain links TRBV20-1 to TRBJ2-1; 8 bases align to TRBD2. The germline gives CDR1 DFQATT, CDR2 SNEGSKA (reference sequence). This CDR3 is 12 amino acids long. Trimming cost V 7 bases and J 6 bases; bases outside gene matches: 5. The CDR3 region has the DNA TGCAGTGGGGGCGGGAGGAGCAATGAGCAGTTCTTC. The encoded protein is CSGGGRSNEQFF.

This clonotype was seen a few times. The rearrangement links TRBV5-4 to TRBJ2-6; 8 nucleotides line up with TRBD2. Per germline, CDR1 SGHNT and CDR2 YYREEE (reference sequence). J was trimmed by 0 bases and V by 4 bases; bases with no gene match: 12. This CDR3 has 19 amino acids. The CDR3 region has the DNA TGTGCCAGCAGCCCCTACTGGGGCGGGAGGCCCTCTGGGGCCAACGTCCTGACTTTC. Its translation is CASSPYWGGRPSGANVLTF.

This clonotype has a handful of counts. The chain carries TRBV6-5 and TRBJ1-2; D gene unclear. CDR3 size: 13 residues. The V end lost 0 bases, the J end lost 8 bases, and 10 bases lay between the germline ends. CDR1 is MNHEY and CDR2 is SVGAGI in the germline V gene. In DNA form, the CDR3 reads TGTGCCAGCAGTTACTCGGCGGAACGAGGCTACACCTTC. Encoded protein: CASSYSAERGYTF.

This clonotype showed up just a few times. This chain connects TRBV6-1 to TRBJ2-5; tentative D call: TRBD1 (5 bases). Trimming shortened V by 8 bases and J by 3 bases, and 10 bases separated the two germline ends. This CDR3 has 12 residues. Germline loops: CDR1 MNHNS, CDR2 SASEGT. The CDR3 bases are TGTGCCAGCGGAGAGACAGAAGAGACCCAGTACTTC. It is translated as CASGETEETQYF.

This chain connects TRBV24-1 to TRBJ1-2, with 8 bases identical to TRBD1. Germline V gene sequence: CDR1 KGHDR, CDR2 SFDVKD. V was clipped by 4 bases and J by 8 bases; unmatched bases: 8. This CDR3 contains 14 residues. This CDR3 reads CATSDPTGVGGYTF. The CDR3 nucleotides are TGTGCCACCAGTGACCCGACAGGGGTAGGAGGCTACACCTTC.

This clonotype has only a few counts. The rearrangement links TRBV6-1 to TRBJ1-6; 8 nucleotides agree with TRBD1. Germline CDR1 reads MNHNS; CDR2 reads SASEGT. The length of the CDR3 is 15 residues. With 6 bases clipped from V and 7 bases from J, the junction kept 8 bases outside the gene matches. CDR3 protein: CASRPARQGNSPLHF. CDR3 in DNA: TGTGCCAGCAGACCGGCTCGACAGGGGAATTCACCCCTCCACTTT.

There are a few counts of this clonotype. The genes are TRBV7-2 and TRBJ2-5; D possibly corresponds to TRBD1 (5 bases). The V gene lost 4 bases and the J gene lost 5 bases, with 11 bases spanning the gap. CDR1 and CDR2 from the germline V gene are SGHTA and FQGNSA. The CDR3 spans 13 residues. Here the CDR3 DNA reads TGTGCCAGCAGCTCCCAGGGAAGGGAGACCCAGTACTTC. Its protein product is CASSSQGRETQYF.

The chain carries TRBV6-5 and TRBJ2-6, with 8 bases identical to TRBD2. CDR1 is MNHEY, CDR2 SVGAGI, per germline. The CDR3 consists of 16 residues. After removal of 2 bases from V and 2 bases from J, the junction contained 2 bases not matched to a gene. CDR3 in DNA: TGTGCCAGCAGTTACCCGGGAGGGGCTGGGGCCAACGTCCTGACTTTC. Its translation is CASSYPGGAGANVLTF.

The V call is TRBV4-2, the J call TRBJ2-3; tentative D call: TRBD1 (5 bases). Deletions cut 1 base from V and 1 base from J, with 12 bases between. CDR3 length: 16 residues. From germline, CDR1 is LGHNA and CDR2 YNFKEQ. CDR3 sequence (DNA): TGTGCCAGCAGCCAAGTTGGCAGGGATGGCACAGATACGCAGTATTTT. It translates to CASSQVGRDGTDTQYF.

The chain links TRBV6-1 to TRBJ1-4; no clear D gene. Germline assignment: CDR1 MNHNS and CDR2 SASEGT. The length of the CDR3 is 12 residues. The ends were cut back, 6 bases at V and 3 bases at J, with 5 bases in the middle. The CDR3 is CASRGSNEKLFF. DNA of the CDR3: TGTGCCAGCAGAGGGTCTAATGAAAAACTGTTTTTT.

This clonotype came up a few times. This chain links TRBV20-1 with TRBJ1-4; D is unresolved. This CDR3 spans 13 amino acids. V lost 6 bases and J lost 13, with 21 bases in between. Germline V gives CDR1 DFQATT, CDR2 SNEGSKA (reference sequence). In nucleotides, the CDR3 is TGCAGTGCCCCATTGGGCACGAATCGAGGACTGTTTTTT. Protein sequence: CSAPLGTNRGLFF.

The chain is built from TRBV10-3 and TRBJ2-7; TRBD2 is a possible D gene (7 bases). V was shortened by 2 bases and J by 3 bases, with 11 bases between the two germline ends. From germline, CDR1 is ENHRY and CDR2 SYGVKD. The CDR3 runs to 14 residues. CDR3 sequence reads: CAISERRGGYEQYF. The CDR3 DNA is TGTGCCATCAGTGAGAGGAGGGGGGGCTACGAGCAGTACTTC.

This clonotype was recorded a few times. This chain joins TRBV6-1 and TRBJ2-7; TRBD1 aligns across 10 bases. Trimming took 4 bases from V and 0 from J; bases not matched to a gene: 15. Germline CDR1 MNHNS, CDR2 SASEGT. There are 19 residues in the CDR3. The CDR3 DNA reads TGTGCCAGCAGTGCCCTGACAGGGGGCTGGTTCCGTAGCTCCTACGAGCAGTACTTC. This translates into CASSALTGGWFRSSYEQYF.

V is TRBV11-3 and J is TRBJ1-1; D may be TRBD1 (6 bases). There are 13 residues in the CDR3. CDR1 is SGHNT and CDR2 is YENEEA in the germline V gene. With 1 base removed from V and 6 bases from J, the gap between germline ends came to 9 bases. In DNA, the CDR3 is TGTGCCAGCAGCTTAGTCAGGGGAGCTGAAGCTTTCTTT. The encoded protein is CASSLVRGAEAFF.

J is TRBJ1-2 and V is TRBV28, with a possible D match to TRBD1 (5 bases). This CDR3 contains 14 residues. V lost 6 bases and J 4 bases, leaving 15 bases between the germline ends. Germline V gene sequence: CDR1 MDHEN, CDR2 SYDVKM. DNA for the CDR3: TGTGCCAGCAGCCCCTTGGGAGGGGTCTATGGCTACACCTTC. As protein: CASSPLGGVYGYTF.

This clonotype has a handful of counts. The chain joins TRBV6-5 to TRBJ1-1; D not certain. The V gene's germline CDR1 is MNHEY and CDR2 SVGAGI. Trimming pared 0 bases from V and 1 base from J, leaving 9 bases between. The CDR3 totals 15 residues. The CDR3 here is CASSYSTGRNTEAFF. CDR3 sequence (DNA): TGTGCCAGCAGTTACTCGACGGGGAGGAACACTGAAGCTTTCTTT.

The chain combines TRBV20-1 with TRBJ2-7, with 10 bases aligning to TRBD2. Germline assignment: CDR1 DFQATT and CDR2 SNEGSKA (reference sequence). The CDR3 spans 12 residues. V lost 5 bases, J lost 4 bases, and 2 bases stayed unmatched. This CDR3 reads CSASSGGYEQYF. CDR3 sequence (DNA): TGCAGTGCTTCTAGCGGGGGTTACGAGCAGTACTTC.

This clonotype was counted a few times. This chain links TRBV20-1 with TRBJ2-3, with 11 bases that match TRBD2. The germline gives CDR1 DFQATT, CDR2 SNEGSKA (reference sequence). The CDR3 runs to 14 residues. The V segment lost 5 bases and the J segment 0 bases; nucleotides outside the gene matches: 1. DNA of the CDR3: TGCAGTGCTCGACTAGCGGGAAGCACAGATACGCAGTATTTT. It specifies CSARLAGSTDTQYF.

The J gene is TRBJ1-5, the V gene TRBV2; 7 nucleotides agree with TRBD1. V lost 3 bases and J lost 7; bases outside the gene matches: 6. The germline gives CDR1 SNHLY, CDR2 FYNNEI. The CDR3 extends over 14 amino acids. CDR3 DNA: TGTGCCAGCAGTGATGGCAGGGGGAACCAGCCCCAGCATTTT. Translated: CASSDGRGNQPQHF. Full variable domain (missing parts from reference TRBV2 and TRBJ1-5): EPEVTQTPSHQVTQMGQEVILRCVPISNHLYFYWYRQILGQKVEFLVSFYNNEISEKSEIFDDQFSVERPDGSNFTLKIRSTKLEDSAMYFCASSDGRGNQPQHFGDGTRLSIL.

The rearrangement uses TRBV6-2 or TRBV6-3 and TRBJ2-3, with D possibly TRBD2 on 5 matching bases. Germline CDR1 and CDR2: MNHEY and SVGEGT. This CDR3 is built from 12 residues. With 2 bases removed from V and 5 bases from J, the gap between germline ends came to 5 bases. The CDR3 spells CASSYAGDTQYF. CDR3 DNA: TGTGCCAGCAGTTACGCGGGAGATACGCAGTATTTT.

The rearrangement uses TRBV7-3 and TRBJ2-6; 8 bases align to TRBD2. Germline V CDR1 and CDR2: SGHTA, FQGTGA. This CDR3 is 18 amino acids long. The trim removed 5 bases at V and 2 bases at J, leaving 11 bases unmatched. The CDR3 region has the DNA TGTGCCAGCAGCCCAGCGGGGGTGTTAGGCGCTGGGGCCAACGTCCTGACTTTC. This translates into CASSPAGVLGAGANVLTF.

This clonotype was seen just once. In nucleotides, the CDR3 is TGTGCCAGCAGGTTAGGGGCAGATACGCAGTATTTT. Protein sequence: CASRLGADTQYF. The chain carries TRBV2 and TRBJ2-3, with D tentatively TRBD1 (5 bases). Trimming pared 6 bases from V and 4 bases from J, leaving 8 bases between. The CDR3 extends over 12 amino acids. Germline V lookup: CDR1 SNHLY, CDR2 FYNNEI.

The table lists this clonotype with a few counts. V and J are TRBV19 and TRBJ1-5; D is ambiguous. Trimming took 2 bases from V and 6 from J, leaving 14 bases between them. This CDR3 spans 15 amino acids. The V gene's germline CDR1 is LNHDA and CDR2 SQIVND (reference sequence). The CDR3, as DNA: TGTGCCAGTAGTATATCCGGGCTCCCGGGTCAGCCCCAGCATTTT. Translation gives CASSISGLPGQPQHF.